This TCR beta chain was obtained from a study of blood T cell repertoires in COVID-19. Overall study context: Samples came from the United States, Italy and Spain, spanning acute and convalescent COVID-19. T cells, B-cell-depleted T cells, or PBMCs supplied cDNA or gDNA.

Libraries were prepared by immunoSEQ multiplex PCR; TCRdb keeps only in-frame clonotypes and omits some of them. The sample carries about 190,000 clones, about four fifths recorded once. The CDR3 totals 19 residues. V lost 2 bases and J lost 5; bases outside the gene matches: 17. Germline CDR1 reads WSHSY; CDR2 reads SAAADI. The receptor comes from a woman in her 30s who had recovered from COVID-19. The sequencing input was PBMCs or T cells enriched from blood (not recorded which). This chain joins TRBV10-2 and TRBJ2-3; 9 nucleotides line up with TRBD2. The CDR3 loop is CASSETGYSGSPGGDTQYF. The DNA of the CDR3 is TGCGCCAGCAGTGAGACAGGGTATAGCGGGAGCCCGGGGGGAGATACGCAGTATTTT.